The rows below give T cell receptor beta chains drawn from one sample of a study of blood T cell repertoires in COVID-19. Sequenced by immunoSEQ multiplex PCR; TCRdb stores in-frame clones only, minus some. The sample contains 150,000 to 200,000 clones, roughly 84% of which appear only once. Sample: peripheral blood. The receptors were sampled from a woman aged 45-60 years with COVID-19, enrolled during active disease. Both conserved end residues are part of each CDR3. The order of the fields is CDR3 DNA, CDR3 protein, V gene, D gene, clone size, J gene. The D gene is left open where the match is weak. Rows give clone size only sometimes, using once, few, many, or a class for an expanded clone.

TGTGCCAGCAGCCTAAGCGACGGGGGCTACACCTTC	CASSLSDGGYTF	TRBV7-9	.	.	TRBJ1-2
TGTGCCAGTAGTATAACGGCGGCGAATTCACCCCTCCACTTT	CASSITAANSPLHF	TRBV19	.	.	TRBJ1-6
TGTGCCAGCTCACCAGAACTAGCGGGGCCCTACGAGCAGTACTTC	CASSPELAGPYEQYF	TRBV18	TRBD2	once	TRBJ2-7
TGTGCCAGCAGCCCTACTAGCGGGGTTTACAATGAGCAGTTCTTC	CASSPTSGVYNEQFF	TRBV3-1/TRBV3-2	TRBD2	.	TRBJ2-1
TGCGCCAGCAGTGAGCAACCGGAGGAGACCCAGTACTTC	CASSEQPEETQYF	TRBV10-2	.	.	TRBJ2-5
TGTGCCAGCAGCCAACAGGGGTCGGTGGGCATTCAGTACTTC	CASSQQGSVGIQYF	TRBV11-3	TRBD1	.	TRBJ2-4
TGTGCCAGCATTCCCGGGGGGGGCCTTTCAGACGAGCAGTACTTC	CASIPGGGLSDEQYF	TRBV28	TRBD2	.	TRBJ2-7
TGCGCCAGCAGCTTGGCCCTGAGGGAGACCCAGTACTTC	CASSLALRETQYF	TRBV4-1	.	.	TRBJ2-5
TGTGCCTGGAGGTGGGGCGGAGGAAACACCATATATTTT	CAWRWGGGNTIYF	TRBV30	.	.	TRBJ1-3
TGTGCCAGCAGCTTTCAGGCAGATACGCAGTATTTT	CASSFQADTQYF	TRBV7-9	.	once	TRBJ2-3
TGTGCCAGCAGCCAACGCTATTCTAGCGGGGGGAGTGATGAGCAGTTCTTC	CASSQRYSSGGSDEQFF	TRBV3-1/TRBV3-2	TRBD2	once	TRBJ2-1
TGTGCCAGTAGTATGCAACAGGGGGCCGGGTACGAGCAGTACTTC	CASSMQQGAGYEQYF	TRBV19	TRBD1	.	TRBJ2-7
TGCAGCGTATACAGGGGCTACACTGAAGCTTTCTTT	CSVYRGYTEAFF	TRBV29-1	TRBD1	.	TRBJ1-1
TGTGCCAGCAGTACCGGGACAGCATCCTACGAGCAGTACTTC	CASSTGTASYEQYF	TRBV6-5	TRBD1	few	TRBJ2-7
TGTGCCAGCAGCACAGACAGGGGTGGCATTCAGTACTTC	CASSTDRGGIQYF	TRBV11-3	TRBD1	.	TRBJ2-4
TGCGCCAGCAGCTTCAAGTGGGGGGGCCTAGGCACAGATACGCAGTATTTT	CASSFKWGGLGTDTQYF	TRBV5-1	.	.	TRBJ2-3
TGTGCCAGCAGCGTTACTAATTTGGATGGCTACACCTTC	CASSVTNLDGYTF	TRBV9	.	once	TRBJ1-2
TGTGCCACCAGCAGAGATCCCCTAGCGGGGTTGCTGAAGACCCAGTACTTC	CATSRDPLAGLLKTQYF	TRBV15	TRBD2	.	TRBJ2-5
TGCGCCAGCAGCCTGCCTCTAGCGGGGGGCTCCTACAATGAGCAGTTCTTC	CASSLPLAGGSYNEQFF	TRBV5-1	TRBD2	.	TRBJ2-1
TGTGCCAGCAGTGAAGCTTCGGGGTGGGGTATAGAGGGCTACACCTTC	CASSEASGWGIEGYTF	TRBV2	.	.	TRBJ1-2
TGTGCCAGCTCACCCATCAGGGGGAATCAGCCCCAGCATTTT	CASSPIRGNQPQHF	TRBV18	TRBD1	.	TRBJ1-5
TGTGCCTGGAAAGAACTCGGGAGTAACTATGGCTACACCTTC	CAWKELGSNYGYTF	TRBV30	.	.	TRBJ1-2
TGCGCCAGCAGCCAGTTAAGGGCAGGGAATCAGCCCCAGCATTTT	CASSQLRAGNQPQHF	TRBV4-1	.	.	TRBJ1-5
TGTGCCAGCACTAGCGGACGGTCCACCTACGAGCAGTACTTC	CASTSGRSTYEQYF	TRBV28	TRBD2	once	TRBJ2-7
TGCGCCAGCAGGAGACAGGGGGGACCCGGGGAGCTGTTTTTT	CASRRQGGPGELFF	TRBV4-1	TRBD1	.	TRBJ2-2
TGTGCCAGCAGTGAAGCCTGGAATCGGCGGTTTAGCTATGGCTACACCTTC	CASSEAWNRRFSYGYTF	TRBV6-1	.	once	TRBJ1-2
TGCGCCAGCAGCTTGGTCGGACAGGGGAACACTGAAGCTTTCTTT	CASSLVGQGNTEAFF	TRBV5-1	TRBD1	.	TRBJ1-1